This is a list of T cell receptor beta chains from one sample in a study of OX40 agonist ivuxolimab in advanced cancers. Generated by immunoSEQ multiplex PCR, the TCRdb table keeps only in-frame clones and is missing some. The sample contains roughly 79,000 clones, around 83% of which appear only once. The specimen comprised CD4+ or CD8+ T cells sorted from blood, sampled in a trial of the OX40 agonist ivuxolimab. These receptors originate from an adult with an advanced solid tumor such as melanoma, head and neck, liver or kidney cancer. CDR3s include the opening cysteine and the closing phenylalanine or tryptophan. A D gene is named only where the DNA matches it firmly. Clone size is not always given. Where it is, it says once, few, many or a class for expanded clones.

D gene: .; clone size: .; J gene: TRBJ2-1; V gene: TRBV28; CDR3 DNA: TGTGCCAGCAGTTTATCCGGCGCAATCAACAATGAGCAGTTCTTC; CDR3 protein: CASSLSGAINNEQFF
D gene: TRBD2; clone size: once; J gene: TRBJ2-7; V gene: TRBV29-1; CDR3 DNA: TGCAGCGTCGACGTGGGCGGGAGTCCCGACGAGCAGTACTTC; CDR3 protein: CSVDVGGSPDEQYF
D gene: .; clone size: .; J gene: TRBJ2-7; V gene: TRBV6-1; CDR3 DNA: TGTGCCAGCAGTGTATTAGCGCCCTACGAGCAGTACTTC; CDR3 protein: CASSVLAPYEQYF
D gene: TRBD2; clone size: once; J gene: TRBJ2-2; V gene: TRBV19; CDR3 DNA: TGTGCCAGTAGTAGAAATAGCGGGACTAACACCGGGGAGCTGTTTTTT; CDR3 protein: CASSRNSGTNTGELFF
D gene: .; clone size: .; J gene: TRBJ2-7; V gene: TRBV6-5; CDR3 DNA: TGTGCCAGCAGTTACTCGTTGCTCGGCTACGAGCAGTACTTC; CDR3 protein: CASSYSLLGYEQYF
D gene: .; clone size: .; J gene: TRBJ2-5; V gene: TRBV19; CDR3 DNA: TGTGCCAGTAGTTGGCAGGTTGAAGAGACCCAGTACTTC; CDR3 protein: CASSWQVEETQYF
D gene: TRBD1; clone size: .; J gene: TRBJ2-7; V gene: TRBV6-5; CDR3 DNA: TGTGCCAGCAGTTCTATCGACAGGGGGCCGAGCGAGCAGTACTTC; CDR3 protein: CASSSIDRGPSEQYF
D gene: .; clone size: many; J gene: TRBJ1-5; V gene: TRBV21-1; CDR3 DNA: TGTGCCAGCACCTCCCAGGGCAGGGAAATAAGCAATCAGCCCCAGCATTTT; CDR3 protein: CASTSQGREISNQPQHF
D gene: TRBD1; clone size: .; J gene: TRBJ2-1; V gene: TRBV5-1; CDR3 DNA: TGCGCCAGCAACATAGGGCCAGGGGGCGCGTCTCGGGAGCAGTTCTTC; CDR3 protein: CASNIGPGGASREQFF
D gene: TRBD1; clone size: .; J gene: TRBJ1-1; V gene: TRBV6-5; CDR3 DNA: TGTGCCAGCAGTTACGGCGCCGGACAGGGGTACACTGAAGCTTTCTTT; CDR3 protein: CASSYGAGQGYTEAFF
D gene: .; clone size: .; J gene: TRBJ1-3; V gene: TRBV6-5; CDR3 DNA: TGTGCCAGCAGTACTCCCCTCAGTGTGAGAAACACCATATATTTT; CDR3 protein: CASSTPLSVRNTIYF
D gene: TRBD2; clone size: .; J gene: TRBJ2-7; V gene: TRBV14; CDR3 DNA: TGTGCCAGCAGCCAGAGGCTAGCGGGATGGGCCTACGAGCAGTACTTC; CDR3 protein: CASSQRLAGWAYEQYF
D gene: .; clone size: .; J gene: TRBJ2-3; V gene: TRBV5-1; CDR3 DNA: TGCGCCAGCAGCTTGGTGGGGGACGTTAGCACAGATACGCAGTATTTT; CDR3 protein: CASSLVGDVSTDTQYF
D gene: TRBD1; clone size: .; J gene: TRBJ1-2; V gene: TRBV6-1; CDR3 DNA: TGTGCCAGCAGGTCAACAGGGGCGAGCTATGGCTACACCTTC; CDR3 protein: CASRSTGASYGYTF
D gene: .; clone size: few; J gene: TRBJ1-2; V gene: TRBV10-1; CDR3 DNA: TGCGCCAGCAGTGAACGTCCGGAGCGGGGCTACACCTTC; CDR3 protein: CASSERPERGYTF
D gene: .; clone size: .; J gene: TRBJ1-2; V gene: TRBV29-1; CDR3 DNA: TGCAGCGTTGAAAGTTGGGGCAGAGGTGGCTACACCTTC; CDR3 protein: CSVESWGRGGYTF
D gene: .; clone size: .; J gene: TRBJ1-5; V gene: TRBV6-6; CDR3 DNA: TGTGCCAGCAGTTACTCGGGCACAGGGCGTCAGCCCCAGCATTTT; CDR3 protein: CASSYSGTGRQPQHF
D gene: TRBD2; clone size: .; J gene: TRBJ2-7; V gene: TRBV5-1; CDR3 DNA: TGCGCCAGCAGCTTCCAGACTAGCGGGAGCTCCTACGAGCAGTACTTC; CDR3 protein: CASSFQTSGSSYEQYF
D gene: TRBD2; clone size: .; J gene: TRBJ2-3; V gene: TRBV7-9; CDR3 DNA: TGTGCCAGCAGCTTAGCGAGCGGACTAGCGGGACGGGGCACGCAGTATTTT; CDR3 protein: CASSLASGLAGRGTQYF
D gene: TRBD1; clone size: .; J gene: TRBJ1-1; V gene: TRBV28; CDR3 DNA: TGTGCCAGCAGTTTGACAGGGGGGGCTAGCACTGAAGCTTTCTTT; CDR3 protein: CASSLTGGASTEAFF
D gene: .; clone size: .; J gene: TRBJ1-1; V gene: TRBV6-1; CDR3 DNA: TGTGCCAGCAGCAGGGGATTGGAAGCTTTCTTT; CDR3 protein: CASSRGLEAFF
D gene: .; clone size: .; J gene: TRBJ2-1; V gene: TRBV27; CDR3 DNA: TGTGCCAGCAGTCCCCTCGGGGAACCCTACAATGAGCAGTTCTTC; CDR3 protein: CASSPLGEPYNEQFF
D gene: TRBD1; clone size: .; J gene: TRBJ1-2; V gene: TRBV5-1; CDR3 DNA: TGCGCCAGCAGACCTACAGGGGGAGGCTATGGCTACACCTTC; CDR3 protein: CASRPTGGGYGYTF
D gene: .; clone size: .; J gene: TRBJ2-7; V gene: TRBV6-5; CDR3 DNA: TGTGCCAGCACCAAGGGGTACGAGCAGTACTTC; CDR3 protein: CASTKGYEQYF
D gene: TRBD1; clone size: .; J gene: TRBJ2-2; V gene: TRBV10-2; CDR3 DNA: TGCGCCAGCAGTGGATCCGGGACAGGGTCCCCCGGGGAGCTGTTTTTT; CDR3 protein: CASSGSGTGSPGELFF